The clone carrying this TCR beta chain was counted only a few times. These data come from a study of T cells after posttransplantation cyclophosphamide. With 6 bases clipped from V and 5 bases from J, the junction kept 7 bases outside the gene matches. The V gene's germline CDR1 is SGHTA and CDR2 FQGTGA. CDR3 length: 15 residues. The assay was immunoSEQ multiplex PCR, and TCRdb's table has in-frame clones only and misses some. The repertoire consists of 34,000 or so clones, none detected only once. Sequenced sample: PBMCs. This clonotype was sampled from a woman aged 45 to 65 in good health and a related stem cell transplant donor. The genes are TRBV7-3 and TRBJ2-1; 10 bases are a match to TRBD1. The CDR3 sequence: CASSSPGQGNNEQFF. CDR3 nucleotides: TGTGCCAGCAGTAGCCCGGGACAGGGGAACAATGAGCAGTTCTTC.